This T cell receptor (beta chain) was documented in a study of beta chain features in type 1 diabetes. The whole isolated RNA underwent reverse transcription, so sequencing captured expressed TCRB transcripts. TCRdb's table, derived via immunoSEQ multiplex PCR, lists solely in-frame clones and lacks some. Here the sample spans approximately 340,000 clones, roughly 15% being singletons. A single heparinised draw of about 100 mL on average was taken per donor. Note on this clone: What it binds is unknown.

Study-wide results and limits: The study found that naive, central memory and Treg TCRB repertoires appeared more similar in patients than in healthy donors. A cDNA-based sequencing approach could over-represent cells with high TCR expression.

The CDR3 sequence is 15 residues long. Germline CDR1 reads SGHRS; CDR2 reads YFSETQ. Trimming shortened V by 0 bases and J by 0 bases, and 7 bases separated the two germline ends. The rearrangement links TRBV5-1 to TRBJ2-1; D is undetermined. The sample comprised naive CD4+ T cells from blood. This sequence originates from a woman in her late teens or twenties in good health. CDR3 region: CASSLGMASYNEQFF. CDR3 sequence (DNA): TGCGCCAGCAGCTTGGGTATGGCCTCCTACAATGAGCAGTTCTTC.